This T cell receptor (beta chain) was retrieved from a study of cytomegalovirus exposure and HLA in healthy donors. Regarding the study as a whole: Reports described diagnosis of cytomegalovirus status by the classifier as highly specific and sensitive. Rare sequences made up most TCRs, while some public TCRs were found in many donors.

The V gene lost 4 bases and the J gene lost 7 bases, with 16 bases spanning the gap. This CDR3 contains 14 residues. Per germline, CDR1 SGHTA and CDR2 FQGNSA. As to this clone: Its antigen is unknown.

Here immunoSEQ multiplex PCR was the method, and the copy in TCRdb shows in-frame clones only, minus some. Here the sample spans about 120,000 clones, around 89% being singletons. The sample comprised PBMCs. The chain combines TRBV7-2 with TRBJ1-2, with no clear D. The receptor's source is a woman aged 25 to 45 in good health and CMV-seropositive. CDR3 nucleotides: TGTGCCAGCAGCTCGACCCCGGAGGGCTTTGGCTACACCTTC. It encodes CASSSTPEGFGYTF. The complete variable domain, with remaining parts taken from reference TRBV7-2 and TRBJ1-2, reads GAGVSQSPSNKVTEKGKDVELRCDPISGHTALYWYRQSLGQGLEFLIYFQGNSAPDKSGLPSDRFSAERTGGSVSTLTIQRTQQEDSAVYLCASSSTPEGFGYTFGSGTRLTVV.